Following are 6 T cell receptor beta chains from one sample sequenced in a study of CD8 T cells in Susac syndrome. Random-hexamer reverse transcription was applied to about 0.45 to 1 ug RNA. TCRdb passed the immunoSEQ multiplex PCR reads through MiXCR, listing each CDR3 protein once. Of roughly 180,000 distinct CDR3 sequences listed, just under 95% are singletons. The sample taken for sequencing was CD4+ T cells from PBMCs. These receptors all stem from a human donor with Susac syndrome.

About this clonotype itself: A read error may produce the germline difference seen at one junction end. The DNA of the CDR3 is TGTGCCAGCAGTTTAAAAGGCGGGGGCACATATACGCAGTATTTT. It specifies CASSLKGGGTYTQYF. The chain uses TRBV27 and TRBJ2-3; D might be TRBD2 (7 bases). This CDR3 contains 15 residues. The V gene's germline CDR1 is MNHEY and CDR2 SMNVEV (reference sequence).

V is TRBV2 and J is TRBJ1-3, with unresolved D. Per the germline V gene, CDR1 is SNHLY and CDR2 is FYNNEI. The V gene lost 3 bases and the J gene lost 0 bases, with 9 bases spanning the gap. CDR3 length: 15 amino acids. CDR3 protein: CASSDFGFSGNTIYF. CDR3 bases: TGTGCCAGCAGTGATTTTGGGTTCTCTGGAAACACCATATATTTT.

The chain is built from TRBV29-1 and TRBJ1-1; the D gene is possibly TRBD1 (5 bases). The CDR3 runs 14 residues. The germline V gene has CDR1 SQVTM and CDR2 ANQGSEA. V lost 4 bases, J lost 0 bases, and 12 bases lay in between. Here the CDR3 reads CSVGAGGMNTEAFF. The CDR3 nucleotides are TGCAGCGTTGGGGCCGGGGGTATGAACACTGAAGCTTTCTTT.

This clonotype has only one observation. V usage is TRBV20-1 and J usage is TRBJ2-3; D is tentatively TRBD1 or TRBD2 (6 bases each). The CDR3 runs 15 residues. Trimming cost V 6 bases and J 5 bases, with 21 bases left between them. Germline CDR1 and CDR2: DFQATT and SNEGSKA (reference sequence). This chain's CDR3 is CSAKPPWGAQDTQYF. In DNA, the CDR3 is TGCAGTGCAAAACCTCCGTGGGGGGCTCAAGATACGCAGTATTTT.

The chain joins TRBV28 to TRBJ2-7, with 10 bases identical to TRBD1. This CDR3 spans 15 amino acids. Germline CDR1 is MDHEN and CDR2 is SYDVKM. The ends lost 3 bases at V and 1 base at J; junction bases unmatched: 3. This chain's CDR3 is CASSFGTGESYEQYF. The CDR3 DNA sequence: TGTGCCAGCAGTTTCGGGACAGGGGAGTCCTACGAGCAGTACTTC.

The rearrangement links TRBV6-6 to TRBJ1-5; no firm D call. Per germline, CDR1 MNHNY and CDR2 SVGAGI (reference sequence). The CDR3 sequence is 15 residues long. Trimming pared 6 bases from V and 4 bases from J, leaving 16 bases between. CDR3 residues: CASSLEAGRNQPQHF. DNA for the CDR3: TGTGCCAGCAGCCTTGAGGCCGGGAGGAATCAGCCCCAGCATTTT.